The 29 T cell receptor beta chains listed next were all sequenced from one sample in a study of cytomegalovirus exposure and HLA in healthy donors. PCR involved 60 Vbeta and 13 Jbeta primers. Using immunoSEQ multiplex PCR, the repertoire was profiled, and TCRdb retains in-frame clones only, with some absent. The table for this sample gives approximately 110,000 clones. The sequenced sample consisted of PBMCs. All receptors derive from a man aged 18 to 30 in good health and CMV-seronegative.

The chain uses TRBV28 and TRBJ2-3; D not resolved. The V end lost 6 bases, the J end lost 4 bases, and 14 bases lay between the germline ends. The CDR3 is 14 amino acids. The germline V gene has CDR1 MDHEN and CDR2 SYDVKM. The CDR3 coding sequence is TGTGCCAGCAGCAACGCTGGTCGGGCAGATACGCAGTATTTT. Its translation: CASSNAGRADTQYF.

The CDR3 spells CASSYSNSQAYEQYF. CDR3 DNA sequence: TGTGCCAGCAGTTACTCGAACAGCCAGGCCTACGAGCAGTACTTC. The chain couples TRBV6-5 to TRBJ2-7; D ambiguous. Looked up from germline, CDR1 is MNHEY and CDR2 is SVGAGI. Trimming took off 0 bases at V and 2 bases at J, with 11 bases between the two ends. This CDR3 region has 15 residues.

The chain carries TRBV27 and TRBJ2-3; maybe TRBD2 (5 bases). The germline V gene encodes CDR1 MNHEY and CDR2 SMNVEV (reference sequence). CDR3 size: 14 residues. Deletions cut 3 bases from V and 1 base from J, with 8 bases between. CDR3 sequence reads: CASSLSGGTDTQYF. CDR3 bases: TGTGCCAGCAGTTTGAGCGGTGGCACAGATACGCAGTATTTT.

CDR3 sequence (DNA): TGTGCCAGCAGAGATGGGACAGCTGAAGCTTTCTTT. Protein product: CASRDGTAEAFF. The V and J genes are TRBV9 and TRBJ1-1; 7 bases map to TRBD1. Germline V CDR1 and CDR2: SGDLS, YYNGEE. CDR3 length equals 12 residues. V lost 5 bases, J lost 6 bases, and 4 bases stayed unmatched.

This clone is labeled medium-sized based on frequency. The CDR3 loop reads CASSWTSGSTDTQYF. In DNA, the CDR3 is TGTGCCAGCAGCTGGACTAGCGGGAGCACAGATACGCAGTATTTT. The chain joins TRBV6-4 to TRBJ2-3; 11 bases are a match to TRBD2. There are 15 residues in the CDR3. Unmatched junction bases numbered 2, after V lost 6 bases and J lost 0 bases. Germline V gives CDR1 MRHNA, CDR2 SNTAGT.

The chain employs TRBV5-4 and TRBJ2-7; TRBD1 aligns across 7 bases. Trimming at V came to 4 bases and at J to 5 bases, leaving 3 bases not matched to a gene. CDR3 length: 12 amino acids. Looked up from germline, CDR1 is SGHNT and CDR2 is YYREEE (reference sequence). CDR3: CASSPTGDEQYF. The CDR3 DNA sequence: TGTGCCAGCAGCCCCACAGGGGACGAGCAGTACTTC.

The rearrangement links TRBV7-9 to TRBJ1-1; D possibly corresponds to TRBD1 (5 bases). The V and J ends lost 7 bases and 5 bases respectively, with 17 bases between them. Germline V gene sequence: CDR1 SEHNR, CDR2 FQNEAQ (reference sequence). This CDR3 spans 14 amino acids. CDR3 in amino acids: CASKYRYGGTEAFF. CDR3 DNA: TGTGCCAGCAAGTATCGTTACGGGGGGACTGAAGCTTTCTTT.

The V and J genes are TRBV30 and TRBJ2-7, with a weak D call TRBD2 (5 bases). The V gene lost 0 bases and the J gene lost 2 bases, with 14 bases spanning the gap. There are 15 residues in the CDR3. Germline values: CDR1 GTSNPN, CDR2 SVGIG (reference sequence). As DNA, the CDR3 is TGTGCCTGGAGTGTCAGGCTAGCCGATCCCTACGAGCAGTACTTC. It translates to CAWSVRLADPYEQYF.

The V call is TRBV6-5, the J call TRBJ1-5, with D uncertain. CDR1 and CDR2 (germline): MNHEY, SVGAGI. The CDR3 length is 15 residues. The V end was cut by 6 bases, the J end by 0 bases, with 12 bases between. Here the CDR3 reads CASREMGASNQPQHF. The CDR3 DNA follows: TGTGCCAGCAGGGAGATGGGAGCTAGCAATCAGCCCCAGCATTTT.

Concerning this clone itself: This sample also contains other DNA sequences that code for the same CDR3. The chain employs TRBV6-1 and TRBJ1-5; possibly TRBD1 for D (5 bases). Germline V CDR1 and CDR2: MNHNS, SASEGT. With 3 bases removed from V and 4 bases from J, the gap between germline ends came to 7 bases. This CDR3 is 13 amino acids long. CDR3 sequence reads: CASSDRGNQPQHF. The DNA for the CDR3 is TGTGCCAGCAGTGATAGGGGAAATCAGCCCCAGCATTTT.

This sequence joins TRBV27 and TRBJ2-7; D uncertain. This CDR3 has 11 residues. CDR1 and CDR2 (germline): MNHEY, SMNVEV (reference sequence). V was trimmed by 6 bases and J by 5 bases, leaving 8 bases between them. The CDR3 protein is CASRPTNEQYF. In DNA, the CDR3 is TGTGCCAGCAGACCTACTAACGAGCAGTACTTC.

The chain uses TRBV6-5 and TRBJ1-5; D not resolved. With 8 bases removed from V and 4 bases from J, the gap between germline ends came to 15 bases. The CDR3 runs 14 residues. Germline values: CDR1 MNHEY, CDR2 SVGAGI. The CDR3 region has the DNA TGTGCCAGCTCCTCGACAACGCGAAATCAGCCCCAGCATTTT. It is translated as CASSSTTRNQPQHF.

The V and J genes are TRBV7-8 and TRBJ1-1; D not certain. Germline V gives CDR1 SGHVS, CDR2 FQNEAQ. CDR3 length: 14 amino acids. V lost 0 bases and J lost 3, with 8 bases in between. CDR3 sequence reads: CASSLAESYTEAFF. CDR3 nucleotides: TGTGCCAGCAGCTTAGCGGAGAGCTACACTGAAGCTTTCTTT.

DNA of the CDR3: TGTGCCACACCGAGGGTAGCGGGACATGAGCAGTTCTTC. Translated, it gives CATPRVAGHEQFF. The rearrangement uses TRBV2 and TRBJ2-1; 8 bases are a match to TRBD2. Germline values: CDR1 SNHLY, CDR2 FYNNEI. Unmatched junction bases numbered 10, after V lost 10 bases and J lost 8 bases. CDR3 length: 13 residues. Filled out from reference TRBV2 and TRBJ2-1, the complete variable domain reads EPEVTQTPSHQVTQMGQEVILRCVPISNHLYFYWYRQILGQKVEFLVSFYNNEISEKSEIFDDQFSVERPDGSNFTLKIRSTKLEDSAMYFCATPRVAGHEQFFGPGTRLTVL.

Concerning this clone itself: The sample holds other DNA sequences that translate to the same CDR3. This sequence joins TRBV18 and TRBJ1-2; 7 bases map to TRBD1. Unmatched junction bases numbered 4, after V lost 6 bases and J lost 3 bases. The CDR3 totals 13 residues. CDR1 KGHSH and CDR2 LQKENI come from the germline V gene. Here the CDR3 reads CASSPGQDYGYTF. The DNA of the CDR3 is TGTGCCAGCTCCCCCGGACAGGACTATGGCTACACCTTC.

The CDR3 is CASSVDRQETQYF. DNA of the CDR3: TGTGCCAGCAGTGTAGACAGACAAGAGACCCAGTACTTC. J is TRBJ2-5 and V is TRBV2; perhaps TRBD1 as D (5 bases). The CDR3 length is 13 residues. The V end was cut by 4 bases, the J end by 2 bases, with 8 bases between. CDR1 and CDR2 from the germline V gene are SNHLY and FYNNEI.

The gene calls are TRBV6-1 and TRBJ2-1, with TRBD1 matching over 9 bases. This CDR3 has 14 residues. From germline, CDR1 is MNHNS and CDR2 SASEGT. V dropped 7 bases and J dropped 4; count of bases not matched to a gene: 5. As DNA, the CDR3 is TGTGCCAGCATGACAGGGGGTGCATACAATGAGCAGTTCTTC. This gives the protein CASMTGGAYNEQFF.

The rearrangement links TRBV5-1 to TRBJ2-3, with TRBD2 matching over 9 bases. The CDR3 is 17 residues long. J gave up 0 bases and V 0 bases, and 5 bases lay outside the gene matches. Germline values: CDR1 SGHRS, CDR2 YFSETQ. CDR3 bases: TGCGCCAGCAGCTTGGTGGGTAGCGGGAGAAGCACAGATACGCAGTATTTT. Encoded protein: CASSLVGSGRSTDTQYF.

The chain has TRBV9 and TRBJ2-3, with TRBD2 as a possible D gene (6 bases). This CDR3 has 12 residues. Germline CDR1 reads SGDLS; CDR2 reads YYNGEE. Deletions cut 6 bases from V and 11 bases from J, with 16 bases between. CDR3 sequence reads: CASTSRYGGQYF. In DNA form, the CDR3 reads TGTGCCAGCACCTCGCGCTACGGGGGGCAGTATTTT. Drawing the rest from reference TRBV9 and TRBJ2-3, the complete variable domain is DSGVTQTPKHLITATGQRVTLRCSPRSGDLSVYWYQQSLDQGLQFLIQYYNGEERAKGNILERFSAQQFPDLHSELNLSSLELGDSALYFCASTSRYGGQYFGPGTRLTVL.

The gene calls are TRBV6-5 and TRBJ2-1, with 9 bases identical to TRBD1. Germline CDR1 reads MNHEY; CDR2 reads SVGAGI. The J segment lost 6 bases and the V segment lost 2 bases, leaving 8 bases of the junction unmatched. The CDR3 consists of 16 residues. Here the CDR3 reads CASSYQDRGPRNEQFF. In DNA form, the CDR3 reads TGTGCCAGCAGTTACCAGGACAGGGGACCTCGCAATGAGCAGTTCTTC.

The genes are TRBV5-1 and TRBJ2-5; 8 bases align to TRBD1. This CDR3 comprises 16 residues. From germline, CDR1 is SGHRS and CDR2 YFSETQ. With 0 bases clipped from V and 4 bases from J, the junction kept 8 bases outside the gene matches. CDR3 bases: TGCGCCAGCAGCTTGGGGGCGGACAGGGTTGGAGAGACCCAGTACTTC. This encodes CASSLGADRVGETQYF.

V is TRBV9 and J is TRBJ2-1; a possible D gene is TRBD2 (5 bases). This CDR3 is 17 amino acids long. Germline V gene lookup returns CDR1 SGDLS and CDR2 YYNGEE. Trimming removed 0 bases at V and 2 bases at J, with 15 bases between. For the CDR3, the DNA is TGTGCCAGCAGCGTAGGGGGTACAGCGGCCGCCTACAATGAGCAGTTCTTC. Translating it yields CASSVGGTAAAYNEQFF.

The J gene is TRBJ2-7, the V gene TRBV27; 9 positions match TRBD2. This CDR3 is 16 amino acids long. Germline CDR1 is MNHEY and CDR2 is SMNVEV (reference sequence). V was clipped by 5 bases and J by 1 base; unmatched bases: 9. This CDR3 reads CASSPFAGGPSYEQYF. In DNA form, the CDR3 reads TGTGCCAGCAGTCCCTTTGCGGGAGGGCCGTCCTACGAGCAGTACTTC.

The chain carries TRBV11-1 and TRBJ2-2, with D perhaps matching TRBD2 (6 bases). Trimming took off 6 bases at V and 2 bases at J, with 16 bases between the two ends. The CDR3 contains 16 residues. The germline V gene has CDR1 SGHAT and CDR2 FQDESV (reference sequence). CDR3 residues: CASSFSSGFNTGELFF. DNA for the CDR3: TGTGCCAGCAGTTTTAGTAGCGGATTTAACACCGGGGAGCTGTTTTTT.

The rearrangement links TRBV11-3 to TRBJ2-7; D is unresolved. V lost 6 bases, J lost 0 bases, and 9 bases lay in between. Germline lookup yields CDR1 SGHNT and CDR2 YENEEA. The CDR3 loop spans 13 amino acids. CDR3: CASSYRSSYEQYF. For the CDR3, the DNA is TGTGCCAGCAGTTATCGGAGCTCCTACGAGCAGTACTTC.

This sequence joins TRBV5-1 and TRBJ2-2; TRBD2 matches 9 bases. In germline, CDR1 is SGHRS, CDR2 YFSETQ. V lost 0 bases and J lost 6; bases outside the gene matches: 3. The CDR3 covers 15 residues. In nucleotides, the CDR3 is TGCGCCAGCAGCTTGGTAGTAGCGGGAGCCGGGGAGCTGTTTTTT. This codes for CASSLVVAGAGELFF.

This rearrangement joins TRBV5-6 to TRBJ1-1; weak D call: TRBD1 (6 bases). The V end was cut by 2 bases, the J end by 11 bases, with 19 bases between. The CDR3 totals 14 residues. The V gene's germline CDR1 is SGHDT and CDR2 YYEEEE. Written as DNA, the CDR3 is TGTGCCAGCAGCTTTTTTTTGGGTTTCCAGGGGGCTTTCTTT. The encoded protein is CASSFFLGFQGAFF. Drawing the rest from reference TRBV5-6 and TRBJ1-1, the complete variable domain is DAGVTQSPTHLIKTRGQQVTLRCSPKSGHDTVSWYQQALGQGPQFIFQYYEEEERQRGNFPDRFSGHQFPNYSSELNVNALLLGDSALYLCASSFFLGFQGAFFGQGTRLTVV.

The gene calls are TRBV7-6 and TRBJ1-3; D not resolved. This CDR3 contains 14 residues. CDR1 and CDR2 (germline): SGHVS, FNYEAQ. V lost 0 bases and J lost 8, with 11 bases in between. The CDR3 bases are TGTGCCAGCAGCTTAGCTAATGAGAGAGACACCATATATTTT. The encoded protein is CASSLANERDTIYF.

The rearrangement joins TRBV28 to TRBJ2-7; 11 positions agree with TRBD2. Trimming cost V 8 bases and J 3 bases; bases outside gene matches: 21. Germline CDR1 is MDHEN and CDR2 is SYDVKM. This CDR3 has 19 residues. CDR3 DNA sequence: TGTGCCAGCGCGTTACTAGCGGGAGCAAAACCCCGTAGGGTCTACGAGCAGTACTTC. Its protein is CASALLAGAKPRRVYEQYF. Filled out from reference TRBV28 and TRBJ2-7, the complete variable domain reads DVKVTQSSRYLVKRTGEKVFLECVQDMDHENMFWYRQDPGLGLRLIYFSYDVKMKEKGDIPEGYSVSREKKERFSLILESASTNQTSMYLCASALLAGAKPRRVYEQYFGPGTRLTVT.